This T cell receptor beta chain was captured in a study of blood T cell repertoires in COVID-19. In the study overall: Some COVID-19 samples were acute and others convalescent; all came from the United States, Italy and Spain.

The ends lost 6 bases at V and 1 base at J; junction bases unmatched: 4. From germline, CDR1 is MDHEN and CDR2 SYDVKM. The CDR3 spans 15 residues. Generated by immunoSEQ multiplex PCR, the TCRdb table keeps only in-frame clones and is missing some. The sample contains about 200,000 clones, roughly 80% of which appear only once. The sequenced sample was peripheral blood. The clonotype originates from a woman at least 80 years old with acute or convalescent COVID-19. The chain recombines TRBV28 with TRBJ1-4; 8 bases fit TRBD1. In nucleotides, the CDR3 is TGTGCCAGCAGCCCACAGGGGGGAACTAATGAAAAACTGTTTTTT. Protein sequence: CASSPQGGTNEKLFF.